The sequence of this TCR beta chain was determined in a study of cytomegalovirus exposure and HLA in healthy donors. Study context: For the approximately 390 genotyped donors, roughly 81% fell within the Caucasian-associated ancestry cluster. General study results and limits: Other equally common chains were less clonally expanded than HLA-associated TCR beta chains, a later analysis showed. Cytomegalovirus association was assigned to about 150 TCR beta chains. At a 0.05 false discovery rate, a later analysis found 16,951 TCR beta sequences to be associated with HLA alleles.

The PCR used 60 Vbeta and 13 Jbeta primers. Some clones are missing from TCRdb's copy, which holds only in-frame ones; the method was immunoSEQ multiplex PCR. The sample lists some 200,000 clones, approximately 84% occurring once. Details on this clone: Its specificity is unknown.

The CDR3 contains 14 residues. The germline V and J ends were trimmed by 6 bases and 2 bases, with 13 bases remaining between them. Germline V gene lookup returns CDR1 MNHNS and CDR2 SASEGT. This sequence was found in a woman aged 45-65 years in good health and CMV-seropositive. The sample consisted of PBMCs. The V call is TRBV6-1, the J call TRBJ2-5; D is undetermined. The CDR3 nucleotides read TGTGCCAGCAGGGCGACATTCTCTCAAGAGACCCAGTACTTC. Translation: CASRATFSQETQYF.